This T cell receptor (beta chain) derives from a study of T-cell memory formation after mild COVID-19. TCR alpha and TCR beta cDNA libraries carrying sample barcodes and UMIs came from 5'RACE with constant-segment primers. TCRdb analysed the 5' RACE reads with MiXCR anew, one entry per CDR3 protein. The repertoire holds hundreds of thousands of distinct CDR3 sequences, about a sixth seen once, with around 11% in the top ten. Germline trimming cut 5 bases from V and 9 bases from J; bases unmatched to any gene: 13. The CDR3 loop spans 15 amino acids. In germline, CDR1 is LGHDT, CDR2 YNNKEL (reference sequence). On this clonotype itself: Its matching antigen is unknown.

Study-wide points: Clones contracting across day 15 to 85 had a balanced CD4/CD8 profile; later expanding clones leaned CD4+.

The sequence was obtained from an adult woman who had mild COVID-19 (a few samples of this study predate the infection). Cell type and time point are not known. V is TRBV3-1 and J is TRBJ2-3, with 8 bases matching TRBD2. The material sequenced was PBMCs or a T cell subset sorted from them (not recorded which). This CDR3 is CASSEKRGRGGTQYF. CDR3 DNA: TGTGCCAGCAGCGAGAAGCGGGGGAGGGGTGGGACGCAGTATTTT.